This T cell receptor beta chain was obtained from a study of kidney transplant recipient with SARS-CoV-2 infection. Germline V gene sequence: CDR1 KGHSH, CDR2 LQKENI. The CDR3 extends over 16 amino acids. Trimming cost V 2 bases and J 3 bases, with 13 bases left between them. TCRdb processed the reads anew with MiXCR; each CDR3 protein has one entry. The table includes 250,000 or so distinct CDR3 sequences, roughly 26% detected once. The sample holds many counts of this clonotype. The source material was a blood sample, sampled at baseline and on roughly day 120 from a kidney transplant recipient. The source of this sequence is a young adult male patient who had COVID-19 and was a kidney transplant recipient. A share of the T cells may be of graft donor origin. This chain links TRBV18 with TRBJ1-4; no definite D call. DNA of the CDR3: TGTGCCAGCTCACCAAGGATCTTCCGAGCTAATGAAAAACTGTTTTTT. This encodes CASSPRIFRANEKLFF.